This entry lists 30 T cell receptor beta chains sequenced from one sample in a study of CXCR3-negative and CXCR3-positive naive CD8 T cells. The TRB libraries of cDNA were built by UMI-labeled 5' RACE. TCRdb reanalyzed the 5' RACE reads, giving one entry per CDR3 protein sequence and no DNA. The table counts about 45,000 distinct CDR3 sequences; about 2.3% lies in the top ten. Sequencing was performed on naive CXCR3- CD8+ T cells from blood. Subset in this sample: CD45RO-CCR7+CD27+CD95- naive CD8+ T cells lacking CXCR3 (TNR3-). The receptors were gathered from a human donor in good health. Some clones in this sample may be carry-over from other donors' samples.

The CDR3: CASSPTQGLAKNIQYF. The chain combines TRBV14 with TRBJ2-4; TCRdb reports TRBD1, a call that lacks DNA to check it against. CDR1 is SGHDN and CDR2 is FVKESK in the germline V gene. This CDR3 has 16 residues.

This chain joins TRBV7-6 and TRBJ2-1; the D gene TCRdb calls, TRBD1, cannot be checked with no DNA. Germline V gene lookup returns CDR1 SGHVS and CDR2 FNYEAQ. This CDR3 is built from 17 residues. The chain's CDR3 is CASSLGLKGKVGNEQFF.

V and J are TRBV20-1 and TRBJ1-2. This CDR3 has 14 residues. CDR1 and CDR2 (germline): DFQATT, SNEGSKA (reference sequence). The CDR3 reads CSARDVQSDYGYTF.

The chain has TRBV28 and TRBJ2-7; the D call from TCRdb, TRBD1, cannot be confirmed without DNA. CDR1 is MDHEN and CDR2 is SYDVKM in the germline V gene. CDR3 length: 15 amino acids. CDR3 sequence: CASSFRQAHSYEQYF.

The rearrangement joins TRBV28 to TRBJ2-7. The length of the CDR3 is 12 residues. The germline CDR1 and CDR2 sequences are MDHEN and SYDVKM. The CDR3 loop is CASSLLNYEQYF.

The J gene is TRBJ2-5, the V gene TRBV20-1; there is no DNA to check the TCRdb D call of TRBD1. The CDR3 runs to 16 residues. The germline gives CDR1 DFQATT, CDR2 SNEGSKA (reference sequence). CDR3 sequence: CSARDGRHRGQETQYF.

The CDR3 is CASSLLANIQYF. The chain combines TRBV7-3 with TRBJ2-4; TCRdb designates TRBD2, a call that cannot be tested without DNA. The CDR3 consists of 12 residues. Germline CDR1 reads SGHTA; CDR2 reads FQGTGA.

This chain connects TRBV12-3 or TRBV12-4 to TRBJ2-4; there is no DNA to check the TCRdb D call of TRBD1. The CDR3 loop spans 13 amino acids. This chain's CDR3 is CASGGGPDTSSYF.

The chain joins TRBV28 to TRBJ2-3; TCRdb picks TRBD2, but there is no DNA to check that call. Per germline, CDR1 MDHEN and CDR2 SYDVKM. This CDR3 comprises 16 residues. The CDR3 loop reads CASRPSLSSPSDTQYF.

The chain employs TRBV6-1 and TRBJ2-5; TCRdb returns TRBD2, unconfirmable since there is no DNA. Germline V gives CDR1 MNHNS, CDR2 SASEGT. CDR3 size: 15 residues. CDR3: CASSETSGGQETQYF.

This chain joins TRBV29-1 and TRBJ1-2. CDR1 and CDR2 (germline): SQVTM, ANQGSEA. The CDR3 totals 11 residues. The CDR3 loop reads CSVEADYGYTF.

The gene calls are TRBV5-1 and TRBJ2-1; checking the TCRdb D call of TRBD2 is not possible without DNA. Looked up from germline, CDR1 is SGHRS and CDR2 is YFSETQ. The CDR3 is made up of 14 amino acids. The CDR3 protein is CASSPGLAGGPSFF.

The CDR3 region is CASSQVGGQGVQETQYF. The chain links TRBV3-1 to TRBJ2-5; the D gene TCRdb calls, TRBD1, cannot be checked with no DNA. Germline-derived CDR1 and CDR2 are LGHDT and YNNKEL (reference sequence). The CDR3 extends over 17 amino acids.

The chain has TRBV6-2 or TRBV6-3 and TRBJ2-7. The CDR3 is 13 amino acids. The germline gives CDR1 MNHEY, CDR2 SVGEGT. The CDR3 is CASSHSLDYEQYF.

The chain joins TRBV4-2 to TRBJ2-7; TCRdb outputs TRBD1, but without DNA this stays unchecked. CDR1 is LGHNA, CDR2 YNFKEQ, per germline. The length of the CDR3 is 14 residues. CDR3 residues: CASSQGSGGYEQYF.

The chain is built from TRBV7-2 and TRBJ2-7. The germline gives CDR1 SGHTA, CDR2 FQGNSA. The CDR3 covers 15 residues. CDR3 protein: CASSFRSGRSYEQYF.

The chain carries TRBV25-1 and TRBJ2-5; the TCRdb call, TRBD1, lacks DNA for checking. The V gene's germline CDR1 is MGHDK and CDR2 SYGVNS. The CDR3 is made up of 13 amino acids. This CDR3 is CASRPTGEETQYF.

The CDR3 region is CASSQDRYGEQYF. V is TRBV4-3 and J is TRBJ2-7. Germline-derived CDR1 and CDR2 are LGHNA and YSLEER. This CDR3 has 13 amino acids.

The chain is built from TRBV5-1 and TRBJ2-7; TCRdb's D call, TRBD1, is unchecked because there is no DNA. Germline lookup yields CDR1 SGHRS and CDR2 YFSETQ. The CDR3 spans 14 residues. The CDR3 loop reads CASSLRDNSYEQYF.

The chain employs TRBV7-9 and TRBJ2-2; TCRdb reports TRBD2, a call that lacks DNA to check it against. Germline CDR1 and CDR2: SEHNR and FQNEAQ (reference sequence). This CDR3 has 16 residues. The CDR3 sequence: CASSQNPAGVAGELFF.

The chain has TRBV7-2 and TRBJ2-1; absent DNA, TCRdb's TRBD1 call cannot be checked. The CDR3 loop spans 14 amino acids. Germline CDR1 SGHTA, CDR2 FQGNSA. CDR3: CASSLVARGNEQFF.

The CDR3 reads CASSPAVGVPYNEQFF. This chain uses TRBV7-8 with TRBJ2-1; there is no DNA to check the TCRdb D call of TRBD2. The CDR3 consists of 16 residues. Germline CDR1 SGHVS, CDR2 FQNEAQ.

V gene TRBV28 combines with J gene TRBJ2-2; TCRdb lists TRBD2, though no DNA is available to test this call. The CDR3 is made up of 16 amino acids. Germline CDR1 reads MDHEN; CDR2 reads SYDVKM. Here the CDR3 reads CASSLEADANTGELFF.

This rearrangement joins TRBV28 to TRBJ2-3; the D call from TCRdb, TRBD2, cannot be confirmed without DNA. This CDR3 has 18 amino acids. Per germline, CDR1 MDHEN and CDR2 SYDVKM. CDR3 sequence reads: CASSLARLAGTSTDTQYF.

V and J are TRBV29-1 and TRBJ1-2; TCRdb lists TRBD1, though no DNA is available to test this call. The CDR3 runs 16 residues. Germline loops: CDR1 SQVTM, CDR2 ANQGSEA. This CDR3 reads CSVEVPDTPLGYGYTF.

The genes are TRBV29-1 and TRBJ2-3. The CDR3 totals 13 residues. Germline V lookup: CDR1 SQVTM, CDR2 ANQGSEA. CDR3: CSVEVAWPDTQYF.

The chain is built from TRBV29-1 and TRBJ2-7; TCRdb names TRBD2, which stays unverified in the absence of DNA. Germline values: CDR1 SQVTM, CDR2 ANQGSEA. This CDR3 region has 12 residues. The CDR3 region is CSTRDQHGEQYF.

The chain carries TRBV5-1 and TRBJ2-1; the TCRdb call, TRBD1, lacks DNA for checking. The CDR3 has 18 amino acids. Germline V gene lookup returns CDR1 SGHRS and CDR2 YFSETQ. CDR3 amino acids: CASSLVGAGDLSYNEQFF.

V is TRBV27 and J is TRBJ2-7; TCRdb returns TRBD1, unconfirmable since there is no DNA. Germline lookup yields CDR1 MNHEY and CDR2 SMNVEV (reference sequence). This CDR3 has 15 residues. Here the CDR3 reads CASSFGTGVSYEQYF.

The chain couples TRBV12-3 or TRBV12-4 to TRBJ2-2. This CDR3 spans 12 amino acids. This chain's CDR3 is CASSPRTGELFF.